Below, one TCR beta chain is given with its context. Its specificity is not known. V lost 3 bases and J lost 3, with 8 bases in between. Germline CDR1 SEHNR, CDR2 FQNEAQ (reference sequence). The CDR3 sequence is 13 residues long. These data belong to a study of CD8 T cells in ankylosing spondylitis. The TCR beta libraries were generated through quantitative 5'-RACE incorporating molecular barcodes. TCRdb passed the 5' RACE reads through MiXCR, listing each CDR3 protein once. The repertoire holds fewer than 750,000 distinct CDR3 sequences, roughly 19% seen once, with around a fifth in the top ten. Study results and caveats: The authors reported significant enrichment of disease-linked clones in matched ankylosing spondylitis synovial fluid. Disease-linked clones were CD8+ and relatively rare in peripheral blood. In ankylosing spondylitis blood, a motif of seven to nine highly homologous TCR beta variants appeared characteristic. Earlier literature documents some of the motif variants in reactive arthritis synovial fluid and blood.

The origin of this receptor is a male donor with ankylosing spondylitis. The chain is built from TRBV7-9 and TRBJ1-1, with D unresolved. The sequenced material came from blood, either unsorted or a sorted T cell fraction (not recorded which). As DNA, the CDR3 is TGTGCCAGCAGCTTGTTACAATACACTGAAGCTTTCTTT. Its protein product is CASSLLQYTEAFF.